A single sample is the source of the 25 T cell receptor beta chains below, sequenced in a study of blood T cell repertoires in COVID-19. Assay: immunoSEQ multiplex PCR; the TCRdb copy retains only in-frame clones and omits some. The sample has over 250,000 clones; about nine tenths are singletons. The sample taken for sequencing was peripheral blood. The receptors were sampled from a man aged 55 to 70 who had recovered from COVID-19.

V and J are TRBV11-2 and TRBJ2-1; no firm D call. V shed 2 bases and J shed 5 bases, with 7 bases lying between them. Per the germline V gene, CDR1 is SGHAT and CDR2 is FQNNGV. The CDR3 runs 13 residues. As DNA, the CDR3 is TGTGCCAGCAGCTTAACACACCACAATGAGCAGTTCTTC. Its protein is CASSLTHHNEQFF.

J is TRBJ1-1 and V is TRBV5-1, with 7 bases that match TRBD1. Trimming took 4 bases from V and 1 from J; bases not matched to a gene: 13. This CDR3 contains 17 residues. Germline assignment: CDR1 SGHRS and CDR2 YFSETQ. The CDR3 coding sequence is TGCGCCAGCAGCCCGTGGCGGGACAGATCAAAGAACACTGAAGCTTTCTTT. Protein sequence: CASSPWRDRSKNTEAFF. Using reference TRBV5-1 and TRBJ1-1 for the parts outside the CDR3, the full variable domain is KAGVTQTPRYLIKTRGQQVTLSCSPISGHRSVSWYQQTPGQGLQFLFEYFSETQRNKGNFPGRFSGRQFSNSRSEMNVSTLELGDSALYLCASSPWRDRSKNTEAFFGQGTRLTVV.

This chain connects TRBV6-1 to TRBJ2-1; TRBD1 might be the D (5 bases). V lost 0 bases, J lost 0 bases, and 6 bases lay in between. Germline values: CDR1 MNHNS, CDR2 SASEGT. The CDR3 runs to 15 residues. CDR3 residues: CASSEARASYNEQFF. CDR3 DNA sequence: TGTGCCAGCAGTGAAGCCAGGGCCTCCTACAATGAGCAGTTCTTC.

The chain employs TRBV11-2 and TRBJ2-1; D perhaps matches TRBD2 (7 bases). This CDR3 has 14 residues. V was clipped by 1 base and J by 7 bases, with 11 bases between them. Germline V CDR1 and CDR2: SGHAT, FQNNGV. CDR3 residues: CASSLGGGVNEQFF. The CDR3 region has the DNA TGTGCCAGCAGCTTAGGAGGGGGGGTGAATGAGCAGTTCTTC.

The V call is TRBV9, the J call TRBJ2-7, with 7 positions matching TRBD1. This CDR3 region has 13 residues. V lost 4 bases to trimming and J lost 5 bases; unmatched junction nucleotides: 6. The germline CDR1 and CDR2 sequences are SGDLS and YYNGEE. The CDR3 protein is CASSTRQGNEQYF. The CDR3 bases are TGTGCCAGCAGCACAAGACAGGGAAACGAGCAGTACTTC. Full variable domain (rest looked up from reference TRBV9 and TRBJ2-7): DSGVTQTPKHLITATGQRVTLRCSPRSGDLSVYWYQQSLDQGLQFLIQYYNGEERAKGNILERFSAQQFPDLHSELNLSSLELGDSALYFCASSTRQGNEQYFGPGTRLTVT.

This chain connects TRBV2 to TRBJ2-7; a weak D match, TRBD2 (6 bases). CDR1 is SNHLY and CDR2 is FYNNEI in the germline V gene. The CDR3 is made up of 14 amino acids. Trimming took off 8 bases at V and 4 bases at J, with 18 bases between the two ends. CDR3 protein: CASLRGLEFYEQYF. The CDR3 DNA reads TGTGCCAGCTTGCGGGGCCTGGAATTTTACGAGCAGTACTTC.

The chain uses TRBV13 and TRBJ1-3; D call uncertain. The V gene lost 4 bases and the J gene lost 1 base, with 8 bases spanning the gap. CDR3 length: 14 amino acids. Germline V gene sequence: CDR1 PRHDT, CDR2 FYEKMQ (reference sequence). The CDR3 protein is CASSSQRSGNTIYF. The CDR3 nucleotides read TGTGCCAGCAGCTCGCAGAGGTCTGGAAACACCATATATTTT. The full variable domain, in which reference TRBV13 and TRBJ1-3 provide the parts outside the CDR3, is AAGVIQSPRHLIKEKRETATLKCYPIPRHDTVYWYQQGPGQDPQFLISFYEKMQSDKGSIPDRFSAQQFSDYHSELNMSSLELGDSALYFCASSSQRSGNTIYFGEGSWLTVV.

The sample holds one count of this clone. The CDR3 loop reads CASSQDLSTDTQYF. The CDR3 nucleotides read TGTGCCAGCAGCCAAGATTTAAGCACAGATACGCAGTATTTT. The chain has TRBV4-2 and TRBJ2-3; D gene ambiguous. The ends were cut back, 0 bases at V and 0 bases at J, with 4 bases in the middle. Germline assignment: CDR1 LGHNA and CDR2 YNFKEQ. CDR3 length: 14 amino acids.

The chain uses TRBV6-5 and TRBJ1-3, with D unclear. The CDR3 has 14 amino acids. V lost 6 bases to trimming and J lost 4 bases, with 13 bases between them. Per the germline V gene, CDR1 is MNHEY and CDR2 is SVGAGI. The CDR3 DNA is TGTGCCAGCAGAGTTTCGGTACCCGGAAACACCATATATTTT. Its translation is CASRVSVPGNTIYF.

The V and J genes are TRBV5-1 and TRBJ1-5; TRBD1 might be the D (5 bases). Trimming cost V 0 bases and J 7 bases, with 11 bases left between them. Germline loops: CDR1 SGHRS, CDR2 YFSETQ. The CDR3 sequence is 14 residues long. CDR3 sequence reads: CASSLVSGRQPQHF. The CDR3, as DNA: TGCGCCAGCAGCTTGGTGTCAGGGCGACAGCCCCAGCATTTT.

The chain carries TRBV30 and TRBJ2-7, with TRBD1 matching over 9 bases. V lost 3 bases, J lost 1 base, and 7 bases stayed unmatched. CDR1 is GTSNPN and CDR2 is SVGIG in the germline V gene (reference sequence). The CDR3 is 15 amino acids. The CDR3 coding sequence is TGTGCCTGGAGGCAAGGACAGGGGTGGTCCTACGAGCAGTACTTC. Protein: CAWRQGQGWSYEQYF. Drawing the rest from reference TRBV30 and TRBJ2-7, the complete variable domain is SQTIHQWPATLVQPVGSPLSLECTVEGTSNPNLYWYRQAAGRGLQLLFYSVGIGQISSEVPQNLSASRPQDRQFILSSKKLLLSDSGFYLCAWRQGQGWSYEQYFGPGTRLTVT.

This clone was detected many times. The chain is built from TRBV30 and TRBJ2-7; TRBD1 aligns across 8 bases. Germline CDR1 reads GTSNPN; CDR2 reads SVGIG (reference sequence). V was clipped by 5 bases and J by 3 bases; unmatched bases: 6. This CDR3 region has 13 residues. The CDR3 protein is CAWSRDRGYEQYF. CDR3 sequence (DNA): TGTGCCTGGTCTCGCGACAGGGGCTACGAGCAGTACTTC.

J is TRBJ2-3 and V is TRBV7-9, with D possibly matching TRBD2 (5 bases). Germline V gene sequence: CDR1 SEHNR, CDR2 FQNEAQ (reference sequence). This CDR3 is built from 12 residues. Trimming shortened V by 1 base and J by 8 bases, and 7 bases separated the two germline ends. The DNA for the CDR3 is TGTGCCAGCAGCTTAGTTGGAGGTACGCAGTATTTT. Encoded protein: CASSLVGGTQYF. The variable domain in full, with the rest retrieved from reference TRBV7-9 and TRBJ2-3, is DTGVSQNPRHKITKRGQNVTFRCDPISEHNRLYWYRQTLGQGPEFLTYFQNEAQLEKSRLLSDRFSAERPKGSFSTLEIQRTEQGDSAMYLCASSLVGGTQYFGPGTRLTVL.

The chain carries TRBV19 and TRBJ1-3; D ambiguous. The CDR3 covers 15 residues. V was clipped by 3 bases and J by 4 bases, with 13 bases between them. Germline V CDR1 and CDR2: LNHDA, SQIVND (reference sequence). CDR3 in amino acids: CASSIGLLIGNTIYF. As DNA, the CDR3 is TGTGCCAGTAGTATCGGTCTTCTAATCGGAAACACCATATATTTT. Looking up the rest from reference TRBV19 and TRBJ1-3 gives the full variable domain: DGGITQSPKYLFRKEGQNVTLSCEQNLNHDAMYWYRQDPGQGLRLIYYSQIVNDFQKGDIAEGYSVSREKKESFPLTVTSAQKNPTAFYLCASSIGLLIGNTIYFGEGSWLTVV.

This chain connects TRBV25-1 to TRBJ2-1; D possibly corresponds to TRBD2 (5 bases). This CDR3 region has 15 residues. The germline CDR1 and CDR2 sequences are MGHDK and SYGVNS. V was pared by 1 base and J by 1 base, with 8 bases between. Written as DNA, the CDR3 is TGTGCCAGCAGTGAATCCAAGCGGTCCTACAATGAGCAGTTCTTC. Translation: CASSESKRSYNEQFF.

This clone has more than one count but fewer than ten. The chain employs TRBV18 and TRBJ2-3; D perhaps matches TRBD1 (5 bases). This CDR3 comprises 15 residues. V lost 3 bases and J lost 0, with 10 bases in between. In germline, CDR1 is KGHSH, CDR2 LQKENI. The CDR3 nucleotides are TGTGCCAGCTCACCTGACAGAACTAGCACAGATACGCAGTATTTT. Residues: CASSPDRTSTDTQYF.

The chain joins TRBV2 to TRBJ1-5, with a possible D match to TRBD1 (6 bases). Germline V gives CDR1 SNHLY, CDR2 FYNNEI. V lost 7 bases to trimming and J lost 0 bases, with 25 bases between them. CDR3 length: 19 residues. This CDR3 is CASKRETGDTKDSNQPQHF. As DNA, the CDR3 is TGTGCCAGCAAGCGGGAGACAGGAGACACCAAAGATAGCAATCAGCCCCAGCATTTT.

The V and J genes are TRBV24-1 and TRBJ2-5, with 9 positions matching TRBD2. The CDR3 is 14 amino acids. Germline loops: CDR1 KGHDR, CDR2 SFDVKD. After removal of 1 base from V and 4 bases from J, the junction contained 0 bases not matched to a gene. CDR3 sequence reads: CATSDLLAGETQYF. The CDR3 coding sequence is TGTGCCACCAGTGATTTACTAGCGGGAGAGACCCAGTACTTC.

V gene TRBV25-1 combines with J gene TRBJ2-1; 8 nucleotides match TRBD2. The junction had 8 bases not matched to a gene; V was cut back by 1 base and J by 0 bases. CDR3 length: 18 residues. Per germline, CDR1 MGHDK and CDR2 SYGVNS. As DNA, the CDR3 is TGTGCCAGCAGTGAATGGGCGGGGGGTATAAGCTCCTACAATGAGCAGTTCTTC. As protein: CASSEWAGGISSYNEQFF.

The V and J genes are TRBV7-3 and TRBJ2-3; tentatively, D is TRBD2 (5 bases). The CDR3 sequence is 14 residues long. Germline lookup yields CDR1 SGHTA and CDR2 FQGTGA. V was clipped by 0 bases and J by 1 base, with 5 bases between them. In DNA form, the CDR3 reads TGTGCCAGCAGCTTAACCGGGGGCACAGATACGCAGTATTTT. Protein sequence: CASSLTGGTDTQYF.

The chain employs TRBV7-3 and TRBJ1-2; TRBD1 matches at 8 bases. Unmatched junction bases numbered 6, after V lost 5 bases and J lost 4 bases. CDR1 and CDR2 from the germline V gene are SGHTA and FQGTGA. The CDR3 is 14 amino acids. CDR3 coding DNA: TGTGCCAGCAGCGCCACAGGGGGAAGCTATGGCTACACCTTC. This translates into CASSATGGSYGYTF.

V and J are TRBV4-1 and TRBJ1-5; D not resolved. The CDR3 length is 15 residues. Trimming shortened V by 0 bases and J by 8 bases, and 14 bases separated the two germline ends. Looked up from germline, CDR1 is MGHRA and CDR2 is YSYEKL. This chain's CDR3 is CASSQDEAVREPQHF. Here the CDR3 DNA reads TGCGCCAGCAGCCAAGATGAGGCGGTGCGTGAGCCCCAGCATTTT.

This chain connects TRBV13 to TRBJ2-3; 8 nucleotides line up with TRBD2. The J segment lost 2 bases and the V segment lost 2 bases, leaving 18 bases of the junction unmatched. The CDR3 consists of 20 residues. Germline V gene lookup returns CDR1 PRHDT and CDR2 FYEKMQ (reference sequence). CDR3 in amino acids: CASSLPRLAPPTLYTDTQYF. CDR3 DNA: TGTGCCAGCAGCTTACCCAGACTAGCGCCGCCCACTTTGTACACAGATACGCAGTATTTT.

In its sample, this clone was seen once. The genes are TRBV5-1 and TRBJ2-4; 10 bases align to TRBD2. Unmatched junction bases numbered 7, after V lost 4 bases and J lost 3 bases. Germline V gives CDR1 SGHRS, CDR2 YFSETQ. The length of the CDR3 is 16 residues. CDR3 bases: TGCGCCAGCAGCCCAACTAGCGGGGAAGTCAAAAACATTCAGTACTTC. Its translation is CASSPTSGEVKNIQYF.

V gene TRBV5-1 combines with J gene TRBJ1-3; 9 bases match TRBD1. Germline assignment: CDR1 SGHRS and CDR2 YFSETQ. The CDR3 is made up of 17 amino acids. With 4 bases clipped from V and 4 bases from J, the junction kept 12 bases outside the gene matches. CDR3 residues: CASSPPGTGRGGNTIYF. CDR3 bases: TGCGCCAGCAGCCCACCCGGGACAGGGAGGGGAGGAAACACCATATATTTT. Full variable domain (missing parts from reference TRBV5-1 and TRBJ1-3): KAGVTQTPRYLIKTRGQQVTLSCSPISGHRSVSWYQQTPGQGLQFLFEYFSETQRNKGNFPGRFSGRQFSNSRSEMNVSTLELGDSALYLCASSPPGTGRGGNTIYFGEGSWLTVV.